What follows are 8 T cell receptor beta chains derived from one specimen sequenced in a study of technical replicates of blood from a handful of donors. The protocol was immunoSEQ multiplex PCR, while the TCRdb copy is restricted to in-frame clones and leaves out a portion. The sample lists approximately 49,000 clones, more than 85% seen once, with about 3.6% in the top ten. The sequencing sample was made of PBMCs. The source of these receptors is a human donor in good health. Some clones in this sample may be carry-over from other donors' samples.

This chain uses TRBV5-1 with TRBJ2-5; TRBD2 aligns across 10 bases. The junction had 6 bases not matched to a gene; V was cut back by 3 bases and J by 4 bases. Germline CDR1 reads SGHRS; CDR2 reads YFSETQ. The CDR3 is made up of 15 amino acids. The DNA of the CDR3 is TGCGCCAGCAGCTCGCAACTAGCGGGAAGAGAGACCCAGTACTTC. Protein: CASSSQLAGRETQYF.

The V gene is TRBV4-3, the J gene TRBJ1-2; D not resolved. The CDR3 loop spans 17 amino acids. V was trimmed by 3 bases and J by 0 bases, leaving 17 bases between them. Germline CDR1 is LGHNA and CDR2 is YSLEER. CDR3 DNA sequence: TGCGCCAGCAGCCAGGCGTCCTTGGACGGGGCTAACTATGGCTACACCTTC. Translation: CASSQASLDGANYGYTF.

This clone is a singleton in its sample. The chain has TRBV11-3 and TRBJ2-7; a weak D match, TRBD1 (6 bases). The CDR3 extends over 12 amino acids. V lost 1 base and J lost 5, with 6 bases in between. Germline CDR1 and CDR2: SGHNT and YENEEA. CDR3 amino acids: CASSLAGDEQYF. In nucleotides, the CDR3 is TGTGCCAGCAGCTTAGCAGGGGACGAGCAGTACTTC.

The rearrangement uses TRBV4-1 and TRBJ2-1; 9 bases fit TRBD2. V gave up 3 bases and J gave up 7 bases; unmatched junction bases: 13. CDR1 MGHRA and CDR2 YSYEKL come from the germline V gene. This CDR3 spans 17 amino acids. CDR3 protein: CASSHFKVSGRWNEQFF. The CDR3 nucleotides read TGCGCCAGCAGCCACTTTAAAGTGAGCGGGAGGTGGAATGAGCAGTTCTTC.

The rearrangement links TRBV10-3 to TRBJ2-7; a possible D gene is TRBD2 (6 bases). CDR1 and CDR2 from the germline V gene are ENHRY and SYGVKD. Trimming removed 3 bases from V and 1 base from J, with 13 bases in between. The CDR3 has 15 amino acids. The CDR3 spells CAISEAPGSSYEQYF. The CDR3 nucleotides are TGTGCCATCAGTGAAGCCCCCGGGAGTTCCTACGAGCAGTACTTC.

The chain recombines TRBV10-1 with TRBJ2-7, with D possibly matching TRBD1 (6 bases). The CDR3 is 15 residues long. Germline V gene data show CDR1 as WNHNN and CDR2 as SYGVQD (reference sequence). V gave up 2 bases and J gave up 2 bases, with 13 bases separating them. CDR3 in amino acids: CASSEAQGKPYEQYF. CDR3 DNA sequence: TGCGCCAGCAGTGAGGCCCAGGGGAAACCCTACGAGCAGTACTTC.

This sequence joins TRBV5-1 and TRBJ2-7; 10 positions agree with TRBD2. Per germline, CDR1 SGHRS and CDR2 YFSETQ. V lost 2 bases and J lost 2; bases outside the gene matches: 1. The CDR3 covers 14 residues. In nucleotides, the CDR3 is TGCGCCAGCAGCTTTAGCGGGGGGACCTACGAGCAGTACTTC. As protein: CASSFSGGTYEQYF. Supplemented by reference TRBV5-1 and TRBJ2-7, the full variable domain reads KAGVTQTPRYLIKTRGQQVTLSCSPISGHRSVSWYQQTPGQGLQFLFEYFSETQRNKGNFPGRFSGRQFSNSRSEMNVSTLELGDSALYLCASSFSGGTYEQYFGPGTRLTVT.

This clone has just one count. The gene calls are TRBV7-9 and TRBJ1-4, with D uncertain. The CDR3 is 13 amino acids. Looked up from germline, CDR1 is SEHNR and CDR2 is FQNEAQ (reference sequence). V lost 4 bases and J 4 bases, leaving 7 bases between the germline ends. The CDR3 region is CASSWQNNEKLFF. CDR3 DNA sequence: TGTGCCAGCAGCTGGCAGAATAATGAAAAACTGTTTTTT.